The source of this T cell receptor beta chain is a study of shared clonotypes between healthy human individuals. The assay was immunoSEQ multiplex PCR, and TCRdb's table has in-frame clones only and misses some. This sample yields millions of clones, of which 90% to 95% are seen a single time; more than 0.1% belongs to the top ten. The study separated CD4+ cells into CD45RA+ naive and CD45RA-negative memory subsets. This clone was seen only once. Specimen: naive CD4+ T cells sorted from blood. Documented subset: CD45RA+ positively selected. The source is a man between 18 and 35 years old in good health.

The CDR3 DNA is TGTGCCAGCAGCTCCCCGGTCAAGGCAGATACGCAGTATTTT. Translating gives CASSSPVKADTQYF. The rearrangement joins TRBV11-2 to TRBJ2-3; D is uncertain. The germline gives CDR1 SGHAT, CDR2 FQNNGV. Trimming took off 4 bases at V and 4 bases at J, with 12 bases between the two ends. CDR3 length: 14 residues.